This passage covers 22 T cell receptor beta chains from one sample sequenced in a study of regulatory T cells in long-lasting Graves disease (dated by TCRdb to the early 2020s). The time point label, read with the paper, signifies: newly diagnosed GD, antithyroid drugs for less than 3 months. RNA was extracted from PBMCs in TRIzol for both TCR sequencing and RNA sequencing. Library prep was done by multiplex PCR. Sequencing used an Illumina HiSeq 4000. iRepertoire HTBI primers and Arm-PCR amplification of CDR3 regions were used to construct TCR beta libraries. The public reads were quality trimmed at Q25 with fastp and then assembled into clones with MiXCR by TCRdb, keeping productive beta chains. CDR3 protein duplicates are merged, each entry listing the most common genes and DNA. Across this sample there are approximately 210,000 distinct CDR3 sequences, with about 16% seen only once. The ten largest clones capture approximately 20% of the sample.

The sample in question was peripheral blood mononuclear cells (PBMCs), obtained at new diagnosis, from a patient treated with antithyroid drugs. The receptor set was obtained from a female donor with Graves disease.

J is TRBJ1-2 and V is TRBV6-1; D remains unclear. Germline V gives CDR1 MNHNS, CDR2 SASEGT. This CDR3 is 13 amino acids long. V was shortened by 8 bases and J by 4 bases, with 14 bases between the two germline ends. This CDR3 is CASQPPGTYGYTF. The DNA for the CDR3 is TGTGCCAGCCAACCCCCGGGTACCTATGGCTACACCTTC.

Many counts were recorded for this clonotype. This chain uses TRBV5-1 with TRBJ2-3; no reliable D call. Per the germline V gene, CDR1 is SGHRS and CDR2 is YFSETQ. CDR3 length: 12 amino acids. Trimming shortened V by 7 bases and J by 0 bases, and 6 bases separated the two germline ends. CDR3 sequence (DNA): TGCGCCAGCCATACAAGCACAGATACGCAGTATTTT. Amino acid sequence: CASHTSTDTQYF.

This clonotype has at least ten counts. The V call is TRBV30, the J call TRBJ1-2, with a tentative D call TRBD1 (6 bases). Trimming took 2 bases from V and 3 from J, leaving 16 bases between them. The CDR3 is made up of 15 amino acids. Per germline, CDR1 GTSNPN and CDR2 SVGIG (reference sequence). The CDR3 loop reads CAWSQTPTGDYGYTF. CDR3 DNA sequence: TGTGCCTGGAGTCAAACCCCGACAGGCGACTATGGCTACACCTTC.

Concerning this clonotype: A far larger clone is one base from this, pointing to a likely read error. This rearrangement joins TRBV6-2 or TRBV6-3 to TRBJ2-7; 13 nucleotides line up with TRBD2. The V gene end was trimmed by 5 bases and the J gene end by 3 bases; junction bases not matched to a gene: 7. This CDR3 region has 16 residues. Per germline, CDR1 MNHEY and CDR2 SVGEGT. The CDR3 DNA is TGTGCCAGCAGTGGGACTAGCGGGAAGCCGAACTACGAGCAGTACTTC. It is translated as CASSGTSGKPNYEQYF.

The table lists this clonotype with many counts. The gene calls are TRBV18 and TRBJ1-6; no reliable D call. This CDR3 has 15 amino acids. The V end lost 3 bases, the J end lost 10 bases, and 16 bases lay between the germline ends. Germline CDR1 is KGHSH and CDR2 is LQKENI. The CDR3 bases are TGTGCCAGCTCACCTGACAACTTAGAACGATCACCCCTCCACTTT. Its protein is CASSPDNLERSPLHF.

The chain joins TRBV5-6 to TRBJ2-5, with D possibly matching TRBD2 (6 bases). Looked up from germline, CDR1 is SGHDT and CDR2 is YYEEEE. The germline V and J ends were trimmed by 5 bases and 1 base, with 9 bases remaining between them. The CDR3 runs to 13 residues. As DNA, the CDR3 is TGTGCCAGCAGGGCGGGATTCCAAGAGACCCAGTACTTC. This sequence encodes CASRAGFQETQYF. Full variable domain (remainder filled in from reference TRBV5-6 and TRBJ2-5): DAGVTQSPTHLIKTRGQQVTLRCSPKSGHDTVSWYQQALGQGPQFIFQYYEEEERQRGNFPDRFSGHQFPNYSSELNVNALLLGDSALYLCASRAGFQETQYFGPGTRLLVL.

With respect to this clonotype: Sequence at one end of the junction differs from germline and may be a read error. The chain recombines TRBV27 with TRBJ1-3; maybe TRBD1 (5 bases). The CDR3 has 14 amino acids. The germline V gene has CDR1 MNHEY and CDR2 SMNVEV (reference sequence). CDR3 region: CASKEGPAGNTIYF. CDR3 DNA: TGTGCCAGCAAGGAGGGGCCCGCCGGAAACACTATATATTTT.

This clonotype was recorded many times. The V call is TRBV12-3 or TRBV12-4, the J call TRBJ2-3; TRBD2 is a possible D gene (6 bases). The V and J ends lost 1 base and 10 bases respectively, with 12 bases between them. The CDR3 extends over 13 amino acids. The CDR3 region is CASSLGGRMAQYF. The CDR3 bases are TGTGCCAGCAGTTTAGGGGGGAGGATGGCGCAGTATTTT.

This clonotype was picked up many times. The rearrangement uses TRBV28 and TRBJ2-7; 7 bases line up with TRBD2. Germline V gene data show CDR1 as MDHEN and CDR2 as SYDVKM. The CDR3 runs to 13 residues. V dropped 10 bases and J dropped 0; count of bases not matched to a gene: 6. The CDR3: CATLGGLSYEQYF. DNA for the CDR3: TGTGCCACCCTGGGAGGGCTCTCCTACGAGCAGTACTTC.

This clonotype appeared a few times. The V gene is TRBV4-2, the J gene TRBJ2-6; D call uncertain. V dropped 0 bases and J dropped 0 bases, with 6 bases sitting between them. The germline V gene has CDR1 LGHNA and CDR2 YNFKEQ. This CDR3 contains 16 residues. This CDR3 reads CASSQDQVSGANVLTF. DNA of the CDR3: TGTGCCAGCAGCCAAGATCAGGTCTCTGGGGCCAACGTCCTGACTTTC.

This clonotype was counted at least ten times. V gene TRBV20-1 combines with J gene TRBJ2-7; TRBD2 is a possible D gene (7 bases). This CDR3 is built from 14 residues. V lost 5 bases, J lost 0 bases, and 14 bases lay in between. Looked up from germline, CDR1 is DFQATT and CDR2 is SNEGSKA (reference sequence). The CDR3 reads CSAERGGSSYEQYF. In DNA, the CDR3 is TGCAGTGCTGAGAGGGGGGGTTCCTCCTACGAGCAGTACTTC.

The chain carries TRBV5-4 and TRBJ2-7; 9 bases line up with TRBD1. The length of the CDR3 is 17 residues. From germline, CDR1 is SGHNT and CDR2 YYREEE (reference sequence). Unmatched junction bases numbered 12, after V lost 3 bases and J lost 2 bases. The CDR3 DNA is TGTGCCAGCAGCTCCCGGACAGGGGCTATTGACACCTACGAGCAGTACTTC. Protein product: CASSSRTGAIDTYEQYF.

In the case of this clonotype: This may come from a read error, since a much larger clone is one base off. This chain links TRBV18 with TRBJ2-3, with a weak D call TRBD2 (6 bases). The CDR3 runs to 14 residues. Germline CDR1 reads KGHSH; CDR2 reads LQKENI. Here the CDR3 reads CASSPIGGMETRYF. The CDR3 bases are TGTGCCAGCTCCCCGATTGGAGGGATGGAGACCCGGTACTTC.

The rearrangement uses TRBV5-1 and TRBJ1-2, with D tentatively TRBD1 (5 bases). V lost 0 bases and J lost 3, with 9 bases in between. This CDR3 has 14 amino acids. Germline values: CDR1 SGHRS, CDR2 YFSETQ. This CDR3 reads CASSLAGTDYGYTF. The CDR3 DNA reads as TGCGCCAGCAGCTTGGCCGGGACGGACTATGGCTACACCTTC.

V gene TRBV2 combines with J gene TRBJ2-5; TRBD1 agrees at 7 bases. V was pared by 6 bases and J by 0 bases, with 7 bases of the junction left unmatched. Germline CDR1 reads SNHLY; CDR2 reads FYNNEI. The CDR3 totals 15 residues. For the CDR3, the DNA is TGTGCCAGCAGGTGGCGGACAGGAGACCAAGAGACCCAGTACTTC. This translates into CASRWRTGDQETQYF.

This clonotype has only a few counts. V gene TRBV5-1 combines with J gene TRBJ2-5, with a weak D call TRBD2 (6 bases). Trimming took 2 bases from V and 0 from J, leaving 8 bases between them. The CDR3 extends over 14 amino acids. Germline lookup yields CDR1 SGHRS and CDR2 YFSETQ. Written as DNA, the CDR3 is TGCGCCAGCAGCTTCGGAGGGTACCAAGAGACCCAGTACTTC. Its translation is CASSFGGYQETQYF.

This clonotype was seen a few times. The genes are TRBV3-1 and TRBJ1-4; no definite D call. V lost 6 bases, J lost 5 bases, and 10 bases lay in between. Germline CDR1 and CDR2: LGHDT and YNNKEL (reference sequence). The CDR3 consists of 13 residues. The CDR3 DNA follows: TGTGCCAGCAGTTGGGCAGGCAATGAAAAACTGTTTTTT. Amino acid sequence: CASSWAGNEKLFF.

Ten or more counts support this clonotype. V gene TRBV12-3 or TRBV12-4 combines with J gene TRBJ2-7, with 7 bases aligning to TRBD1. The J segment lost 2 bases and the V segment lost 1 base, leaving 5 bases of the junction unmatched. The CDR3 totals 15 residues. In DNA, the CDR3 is TGTGCCAGCAGTTTAGGACAGGGCCTAACCTACGAGCAGTACTTC. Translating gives CASSLGQGLTYEQYF.

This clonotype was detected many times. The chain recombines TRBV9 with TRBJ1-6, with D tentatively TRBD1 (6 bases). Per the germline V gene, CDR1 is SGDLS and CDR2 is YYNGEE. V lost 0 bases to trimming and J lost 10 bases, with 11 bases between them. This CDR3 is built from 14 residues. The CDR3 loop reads CASSVEGGGSPLHF. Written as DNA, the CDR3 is TGTGCCAGCAGCGTAGAGGGGGGTGGATCACCCCTCCACTTT. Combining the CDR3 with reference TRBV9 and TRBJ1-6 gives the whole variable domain DSGVTQTPKHLITATGQRVTLRCSPRSGDLSVYWYQQSLDQGLQFLIQYYNGEERAKGNILERFSAQQFPDLHSELNLSSLELGDSALYFCASSVEGGGSPLHFGNGTRLTVT.

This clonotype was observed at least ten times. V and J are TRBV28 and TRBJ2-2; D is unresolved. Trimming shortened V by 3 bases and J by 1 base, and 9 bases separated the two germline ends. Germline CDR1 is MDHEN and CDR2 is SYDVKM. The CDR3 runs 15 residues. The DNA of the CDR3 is TGTGCCAGCAGTTTGTTGGGCAGGAACACCGGGGAGCTGTTTTTT. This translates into CASSLLGRNTGELFF.

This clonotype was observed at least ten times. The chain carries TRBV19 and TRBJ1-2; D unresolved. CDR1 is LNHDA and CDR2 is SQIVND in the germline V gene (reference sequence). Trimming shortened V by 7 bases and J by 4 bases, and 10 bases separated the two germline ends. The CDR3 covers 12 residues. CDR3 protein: CASKAPGYGYTF. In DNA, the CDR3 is TGTGCCAGTAAAGCCCCAGGCTATGGCTACACCTTC.

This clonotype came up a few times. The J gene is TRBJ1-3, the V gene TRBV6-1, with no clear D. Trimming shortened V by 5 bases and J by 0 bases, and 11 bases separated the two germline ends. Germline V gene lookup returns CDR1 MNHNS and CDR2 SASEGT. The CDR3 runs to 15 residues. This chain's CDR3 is CASSKDGGSGNTIYF. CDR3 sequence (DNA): TGTGCCAGCAGTAAGGACGGCGGCTCTGGAAACACCATATATTTT.